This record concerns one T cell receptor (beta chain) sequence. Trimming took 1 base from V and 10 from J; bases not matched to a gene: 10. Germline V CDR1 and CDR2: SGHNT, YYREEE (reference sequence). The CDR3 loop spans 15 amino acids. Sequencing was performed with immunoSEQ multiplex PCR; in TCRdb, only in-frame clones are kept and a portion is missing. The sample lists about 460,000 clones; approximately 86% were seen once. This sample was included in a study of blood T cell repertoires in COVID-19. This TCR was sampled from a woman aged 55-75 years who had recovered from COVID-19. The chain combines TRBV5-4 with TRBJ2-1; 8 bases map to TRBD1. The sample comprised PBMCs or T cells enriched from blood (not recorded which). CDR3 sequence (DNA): TGTGCCAGCAGCTTGATGGACAGGGACCTGAGGGAGCAGTTCTTC. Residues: CASSLMDRDLREQFF.